The present entry profiles one T cell receptor beta chain with its context. Its specificity is not known. A read error may account for a junction end that differs from germline. The CDR3 runs to 15 residues. In germline, CDR1 is MNHNY, CDR2 SVGAGI (reference sequence). This entry belongs to a study of cytomegalovirus exposure and HLA in healthy donors. With 60 Vbeta and 13 Jbeta primers, the PCR was carried out. Generated by immunoSEQ multiplex PCR, the TCRdb table keeps only in-frame clones and is missing some. Of roughly 80,000 clones listed, roughly 74% are singletons. Study results and caveats: Segments of the TCR beta V type were, in most cases, productive about 87% or about 30% of the time in an earlier analysis. TCR beta chains associated with HLA were, in a later analysis, more clonally expanded than equally common others. Presence/absence analyses assumed roughly uniform sequencing depth across donors, which may not hold. Some highly shared sequence variants likely arose as a pipeline artifact.

This sequence joins TRBV6-6 and TRBJ1-1; 9 bases line up with TRBD1. Input material: PBMCs. This clonotype was obtained from a woman aged 45-59 years in good health and CMV-seropositive. The CDR3 sequence is CASSHSQGALIEAFF. The CDR3 bases are TGTGCCAGCAGTCACTCACAGGGGGCCCTTATTGAAGCTTTCTTT.